The clone carrying this TCR beta chain was seen a handful of times. What it binds is unknown. Expressed TCRB transcripts were sequenced, since all the RNA that had been isolated was reverse transcribed. About 3.6 million reads was the average for naive, central memory and regulatory T cell samples. Some clones are missing from TCRdb's copy, which holds only in-frame ones; the method was immunoSEQ multiplex PCR. The repertoire holds under 450,000 clones, with approximately 16% as singletons. This specimen comes from a study of beta chain features in type 1 diabetes. In the study overall: Analysis included 100 million to 140 million sorted cells drawn from all samples. Points from the study as a whole: Within the patient group, naive, central memory and Treg TCRB repertoires appeared more similar to each other than within healthy donors.

In germline, CDR1 is SQVTM, CDR2 ANQGSEA. Trimming left V 6 bases short and J 2 bases short, with 14 bases between. The CDR3 covers 15 residues. This chain joins TRBV29-1 and TRBJ2-6; tentatively, D is TRBD1 (6 bases). The sequence was collected from a woman aged 18-29 years in good health. The sample comprised naive CD4+ T cells from blood. CDR3: CSVQGQSPGANVLTF. The CDR3 nucleotides read TGCAGCGTCCAAGGACAGTCACCTGGGGCCAACGTCCTGACTTTC.